This TCR beta chain was profiled in a study of cytomegalovirus exposure and HLA in healthy donors. Study-level information: Early release data held some 79 million unique TCRs from HLA-typed donors.

This CDR3 is 14 amino acids long. Germline CDR1 ENHRY, CDR2 SYGVKD. V was clipped by 3 bases and J by 2 bases, with 10 bases between them. This PCR relied on a set of 60 Vbeta primers and 13 Jbeta primers. Assay used: immunoSEQ multiplex PCR; TCRdb lists only in-frame clones, some missing. Counted here are 150,000 to 200,000 clones, about three quarters occurring once; the ten biggest clones make up around 1%. Concerning this clone: Its antigen is not identified.

Notes on the study in general: TCR beta chain V- and J-gene trimming was linked, in a later analysis, to a missense variant in DCLRE1C. Reportedly, a later analysis found an Asian-associated ancestry cluster had fewer N-insertions than the roughly 700-donor mean.

The TCR originated in a woman aged 40 to 55 in good health and CMV-seronegative. The chain uses TRBV10-3 and TRBJ1-2; possible D gene TRBD1, 5 bases. The sequenced sample consisted of PBMCs. CDR3 in amino acids: CAISDGGRNYGYTF. The CDR3 DNA sequence: TGTGCCATCAGTGATGGGGGGAGGAACTATGGCTACACCTTC.